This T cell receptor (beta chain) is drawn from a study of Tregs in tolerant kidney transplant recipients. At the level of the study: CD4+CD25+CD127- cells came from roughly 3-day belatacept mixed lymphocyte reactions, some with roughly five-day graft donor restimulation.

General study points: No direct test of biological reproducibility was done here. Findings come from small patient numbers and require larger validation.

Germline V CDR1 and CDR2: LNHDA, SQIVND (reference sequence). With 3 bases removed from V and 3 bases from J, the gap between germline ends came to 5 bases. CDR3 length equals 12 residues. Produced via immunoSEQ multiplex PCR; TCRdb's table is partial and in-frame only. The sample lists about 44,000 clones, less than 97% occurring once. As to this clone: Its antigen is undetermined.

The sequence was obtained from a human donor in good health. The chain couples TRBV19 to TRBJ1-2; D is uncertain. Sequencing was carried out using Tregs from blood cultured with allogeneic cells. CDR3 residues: CASSIGDYGYTF. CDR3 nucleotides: TGTGCCAGTAGTATTGGTGACTATGGCTACACCTTC.